This paragraph reports one T cell receptor (beta chain). Antigen unknown. This sample is part of a study of blood T cells in healthy people across ages. General study findings and limits: Samples with more naive T cells showed higher observed beta diversity. Across the age range, TCR beta diversity per million T cells fell in a roughly linear way.

Researchers collected about 10 milliliters of peripheral blood from every single donor. Primers used in a second PCR of about 6 to 11 cycles were a sample-barcoded 5' primer and a J-beta primer mix. Every molecule of cDNA carried a tag from a template-switch adaptor with 12 random nucleotides. TCRdb re-called the 5' RACE reads through MiXCR, storing one row per CDR3 protein. The data contain around 780,000 distinct CDR3 sequences, approximately 53% of them singletons. This CDR3 contains 14 residues. V dropped 3 bases and J dropped 1 base, with 10 bases sitting between them. Germline loops: CDR1 SGHRS, CDR2 YFSETQ.

The chain is built from TRBV5-1 and TRBJ1-1; unclear D gene. The receptor's source is a man between 40 and 49 years old in good health. Specimen: blood. Here the CDR3 reads CASSSHLGNTEAFF. CDR3 in DNA: TGCGCCAGCAGCTCGCACCTAGGGAACACTGAAGCTTTCTTT.